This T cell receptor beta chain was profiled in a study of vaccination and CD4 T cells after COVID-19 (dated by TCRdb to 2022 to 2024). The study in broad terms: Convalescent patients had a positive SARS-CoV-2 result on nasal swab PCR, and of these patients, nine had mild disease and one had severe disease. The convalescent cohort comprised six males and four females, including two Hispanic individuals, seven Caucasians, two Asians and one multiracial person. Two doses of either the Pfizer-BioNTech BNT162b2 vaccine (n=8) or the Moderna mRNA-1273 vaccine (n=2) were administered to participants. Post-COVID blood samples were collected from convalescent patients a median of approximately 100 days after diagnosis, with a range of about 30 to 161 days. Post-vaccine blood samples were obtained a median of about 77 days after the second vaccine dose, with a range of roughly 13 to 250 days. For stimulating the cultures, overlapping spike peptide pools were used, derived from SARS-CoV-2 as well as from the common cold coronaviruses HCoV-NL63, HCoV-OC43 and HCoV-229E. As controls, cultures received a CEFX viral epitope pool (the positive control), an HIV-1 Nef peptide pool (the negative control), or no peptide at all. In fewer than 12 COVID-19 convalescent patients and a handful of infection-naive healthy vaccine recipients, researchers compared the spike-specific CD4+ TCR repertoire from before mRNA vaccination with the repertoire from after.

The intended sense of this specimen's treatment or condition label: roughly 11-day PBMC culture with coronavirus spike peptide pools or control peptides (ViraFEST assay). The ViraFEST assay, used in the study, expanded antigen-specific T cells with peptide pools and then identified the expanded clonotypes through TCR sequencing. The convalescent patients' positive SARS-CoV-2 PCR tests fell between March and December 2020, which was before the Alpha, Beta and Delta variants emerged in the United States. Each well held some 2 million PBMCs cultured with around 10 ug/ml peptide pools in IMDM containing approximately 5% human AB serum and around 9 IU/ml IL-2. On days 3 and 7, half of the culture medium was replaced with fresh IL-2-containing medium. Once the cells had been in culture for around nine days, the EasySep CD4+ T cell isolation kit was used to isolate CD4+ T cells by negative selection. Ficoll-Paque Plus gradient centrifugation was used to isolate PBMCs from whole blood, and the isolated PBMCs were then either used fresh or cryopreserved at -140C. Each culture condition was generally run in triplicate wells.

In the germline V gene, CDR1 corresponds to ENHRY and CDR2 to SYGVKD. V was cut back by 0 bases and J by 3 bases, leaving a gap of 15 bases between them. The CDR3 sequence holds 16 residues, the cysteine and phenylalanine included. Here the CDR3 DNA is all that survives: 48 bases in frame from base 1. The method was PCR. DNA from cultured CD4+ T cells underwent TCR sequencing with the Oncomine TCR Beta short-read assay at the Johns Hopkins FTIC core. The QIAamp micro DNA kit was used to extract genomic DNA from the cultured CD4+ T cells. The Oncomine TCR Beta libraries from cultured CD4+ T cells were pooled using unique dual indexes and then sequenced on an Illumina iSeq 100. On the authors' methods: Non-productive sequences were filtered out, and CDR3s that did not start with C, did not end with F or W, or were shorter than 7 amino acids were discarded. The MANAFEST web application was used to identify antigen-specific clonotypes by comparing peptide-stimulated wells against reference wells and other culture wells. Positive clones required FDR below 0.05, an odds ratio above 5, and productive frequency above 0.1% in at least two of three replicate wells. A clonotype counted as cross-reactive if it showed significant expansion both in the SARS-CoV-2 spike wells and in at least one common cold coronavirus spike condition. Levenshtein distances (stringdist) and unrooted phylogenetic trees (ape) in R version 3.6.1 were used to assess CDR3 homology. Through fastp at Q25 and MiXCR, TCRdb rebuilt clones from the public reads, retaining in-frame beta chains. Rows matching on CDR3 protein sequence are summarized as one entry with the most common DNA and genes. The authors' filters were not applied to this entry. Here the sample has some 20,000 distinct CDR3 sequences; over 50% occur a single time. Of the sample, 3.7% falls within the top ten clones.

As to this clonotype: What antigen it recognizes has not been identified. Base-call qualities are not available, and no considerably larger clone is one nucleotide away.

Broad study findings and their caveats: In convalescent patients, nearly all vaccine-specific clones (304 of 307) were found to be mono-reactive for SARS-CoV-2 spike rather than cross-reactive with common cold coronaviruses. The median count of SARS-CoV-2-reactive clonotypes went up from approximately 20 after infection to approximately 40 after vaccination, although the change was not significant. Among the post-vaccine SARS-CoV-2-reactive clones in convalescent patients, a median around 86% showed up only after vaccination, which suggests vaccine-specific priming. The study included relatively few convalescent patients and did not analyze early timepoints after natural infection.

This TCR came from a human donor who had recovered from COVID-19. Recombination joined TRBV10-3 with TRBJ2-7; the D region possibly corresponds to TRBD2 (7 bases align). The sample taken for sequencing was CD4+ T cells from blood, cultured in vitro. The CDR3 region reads CAISESSGGGHYEQYF. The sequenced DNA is TGTGCCATCAGTGAGTCTTCGGGCGGGGGCCACTACGAGCAGTACTTC.